The 10 T cell receptor beta chains reported below all come from one sample, sequenced in a study of CD8 T cells in ankylosing spondylitis. TCRdb itself ran the 5' RACE reads through MiXCR, one entry per CDR3 protein. The sample records about 100,000 distinct CDR3 sequences, 20% to 30% being singletons. Sequencing was done on a sample of synovial fluid, either unsorted or a sorted T cell fraction (not recorded which). The receptor source for this set is a male donor with ankylosing spondylitis.

In its sample, this clonotype was seen a few times. The rearrangement links TRBV12-3 or TRBV12-4 to TRBJ1-2; TRBD1 matches at 10 bases. J gave up 14 bases and V 1 base, and 10 bases lay outside the gene matches. This CDR3 region has 14 residues. This CDR3 is CASSLDDRGPIRTF. CDR3 DNA sequence: TGTGCCAGCAGTTTAGACGACAGGGGGCCCATACGGACCTTC.

The J gene is TRBJ2-6, the V gene TRBV27; TRBD1 matches 7 bases. This CDR3 has 16 residues. Germline loops: CDR1 MNHEY, CDR2 SMNVEV (reference sequence). The V and J ends lost 3 bases and 4 bases, in that order; junction bases with no gene match: 6. CDR3 region: CASSFSRGWGANVLTF. As DNA, the CDR3 is TGTGCCAGCAGTTTCTCCAGGGGGTGGGGGGCCAACGTCCTGACTTTC.

Judged by abundance, this clonotype is medium-sized. J is TRBJ1-4 and V is TRBV7-9; 8 bases are shared with TRBD1. The CDR3 spans 14 residues. The V gene's germline CDR1 is SEHNR and CDR2 FQNEAQ (reference sequence). J was trimmed by 7 bases and V by 6 bases; bases with no gene match: 7. The DNA of the CDR3 is TGTGCCAGCAGGGACCAGGGGGCTGGTGAAAAACTGTTTTTT. Amino acids: CASRDQGAGEKLFF.

The chain couples TRBV3-1 to TRBJ2-3; no firm D call. Germline CDR1 is LGHDT and CDR2 is YNNKEL (reference sequence). Trimming shortened V by 0 bases and J by 6 bases, and 7 bases separated the two germline ends. CDR3 size: 13 residues. The CDR3 DNA reads as TGTGCCAGCAGCCAAGATGACGGGGATACGCAGTATTTT. It is translated as CASSQDDGDTQYF.

This clonotype was counted a few times. CDR3 bases: TGTGCCTGGAGTACAGGGGGATTCACCGGGGAGCTGTTTTTT. Its protein product is CAWSTGGFTGELFF. The rearrangement links TRBV30 to TRBJ2-2; 8 bases are a match to TRBD1. Germline lookup yields CDR1 GTSNPN and CDR2 SVGIG (reference sequence). The CDR3 extends over 14 amino acids. The V gene end was trimmed by 2 bases and the J gene end by 4 bases; junction bases not matched to a gene: 3.

This sequence joins TRBV4-1 and TRBJ2-2; 11 nucleotides agree with TRBD1. After removal of 4 bases from V and 8 bases from J, the junction contained 12 bases not matched to a gene. The length of the CDR3 is 17 residues. Looked up from germline, CDR1 is MGHRA and CDR2 is YSYEKL. The chain's CDR3 is CASSRAGTGGPAGELFF. The CDR3 nucleotides are TGCGCCAGCAGCCGGGCCGGGACAGGGGGGCCGGCAGGGGAGCTGTTTTTT.

This clonotype showed up just a few times. The chain carries TRBV27 and TRBJ1-6; possibly TRBD1 for D (5 bases). Germline V gene sequence: CDR1 MNHEY, CDR2 SMNVEV (reference sequence). CDR3 size: 15 residues. V lost 7 bases and J lost 7, with 17 bases in between. The chain's CDR3 is CASTLRGYQNSPLHF. In nucleotides, the CDR3 is TGTGCCAGCACCTTAAGGGGATATCAGAATTCACCCCTCCACTTT.

This clonotype showed up just a few times. The V and J genes are TRBV4-2 and TRBJ1-1; 8 positions match TRBD1. Germline lookup yields CDR1 LGHNA and CDR2 YNFKEQ. The junction had 8 bases not matched to a gene; V was cut back by 2 bases and J by 0 bases. The CDR3 has 17 residues. CDR3 bases: TGTGCCAGCAGCCAACCTCAGGGACAGGTACTGAACACTGAAGCTTTCTTT. It encodes CASSQPQGQVLNTEAFF.

This clonotype was picked up a small number of times. The chain is built from TRBV6-1 and TRBJ1-6; 11 bases fit TRBD1. V was pared by 7 bases and J by 7 bases, with 9 bases of the junction left unmatched. CDR3 length: 16 amino acids. From germline, CDR1 is MNHNS and CDR2 SASEGT. The CDR3 DNA sequence: TGTGCCAGCACCTTCCCCGGACAGGGGGCCAATTCACCCCTCCACTTT. Encoded protein: CASTFPGQGANSPLHF.

This chain joins TRBV6-1 and TRBJ2-3, with 8 bases that match TRBD1. Germline loops: CDR1 MNHNS, CDR2 SASEGT. Trimming removed 4 bases from V and 3 bases from J; junction bases left unmatched: 6. This CDR3 contains 15 residues. This CDR3 reads CASSADRAMTDTQYF. The CDR3 DNA is TGTGCCAGCAGTGCGGACAGGGCCATGACAGATACGCAGTATTTT.